This T cell receptor beta chain was identified during a study of blood T cell repertoires in COVID-19. Study-wide background: Acute-phase and convalescent COVID-19 samples originated in the United States, Italy and Spain. Sources were T cells, B-cell-depleted T cells, or PBMCs; the material itself was cDNA or gDNA.

Original processing notes: Amplification of reference gene primers was used by the study to estimate nucleated cell counts. TCRdb's table, derived via immunoSEQ multiplex PCR, lists solely in-frame clones and lacks some. V and J calls and clone size follow that table, whereas D and trimming were derived from the DNA. The sample consists of approximately 290,000 clones, 90% of them appearing once. The TCR was taken from a young woman with acute COVID-19. The specimen sequenced was PBMCs or T cells enriched from blood (not recorded which).

The CDR3 here is CASSRTPEQFF. The CDR3 nucleotides are TGTGCCAGCAGCCGGACTCCGGAGCAGTTCTTC. This chain links TRBV6-5 with TRBJ2-1, with D perhaps matching TRBD2 (5 bases). Trimming removed 6 bases at V and 10 bases at J, with 10 bases between. Germline CDR1 and CDR2: MNHEY and SVGAGI. This CDR3 spans 11 amino acids.